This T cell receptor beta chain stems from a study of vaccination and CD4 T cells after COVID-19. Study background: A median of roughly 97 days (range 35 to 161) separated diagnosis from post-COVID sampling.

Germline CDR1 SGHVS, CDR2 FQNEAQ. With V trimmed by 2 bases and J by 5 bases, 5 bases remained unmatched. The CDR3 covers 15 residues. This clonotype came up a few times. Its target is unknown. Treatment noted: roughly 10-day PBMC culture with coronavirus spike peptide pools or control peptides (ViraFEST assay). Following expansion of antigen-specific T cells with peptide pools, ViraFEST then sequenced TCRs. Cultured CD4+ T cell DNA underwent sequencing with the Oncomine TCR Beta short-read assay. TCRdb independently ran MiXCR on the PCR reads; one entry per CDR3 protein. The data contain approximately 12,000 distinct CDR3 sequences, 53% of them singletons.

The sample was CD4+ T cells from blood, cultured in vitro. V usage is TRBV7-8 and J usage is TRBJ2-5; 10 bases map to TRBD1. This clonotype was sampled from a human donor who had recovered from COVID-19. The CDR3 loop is CASSLRDRGGETQYF. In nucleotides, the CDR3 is TGTGCCAGCAGCTTAAGGGACAGGGGTGGGGAGACCCAGTACTTC.